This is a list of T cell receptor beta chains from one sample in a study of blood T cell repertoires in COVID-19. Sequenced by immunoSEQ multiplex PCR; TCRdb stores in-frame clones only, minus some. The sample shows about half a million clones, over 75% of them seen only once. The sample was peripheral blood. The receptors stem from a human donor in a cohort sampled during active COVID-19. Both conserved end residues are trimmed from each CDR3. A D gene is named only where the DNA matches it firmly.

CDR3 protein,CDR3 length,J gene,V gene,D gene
ASSLEREAFNNEQF,14,TRBJ2-1,TRBV5-1,TRBD2
AWSVGEGDKNIQY,13,TRBJ2-4,TRBV30,-
SARLTDTQY,9,TRBJ2-3,TRBV20-1,-
ASSSRGSPLTEAF,13,TRBJ1-1,TRBV19,-
ASSLEEGIGYT,11,TRBJ1-2,TRBV7-9,-
ATSDPRTGQTIDTQY,15,TRBJ2-3,TRBV24-1,TRBD1
ASSYRRLAGLYEQY,14,TRBJ2-7,TRBV3-1/TRBV3-2,TRBD2
ASSPSSEVYEQY,12,TRBJ2-7,TRBV18,-
ALRIAGADTQY,11,TRBJ2-3,TRBV30,TRBD2
ASSSQVYNEQF,11,TRBJ2-1,TRBV7-9,-
ASSFGSGNEQF,11,TRBJ2-1,TRBV5-6,-
ASSLGGQGAHTIY,13,TRBJ1-3,TRBV5-1,TRBD1
ASSIGGLNRGEQF,13,TRBJ2-1,TRBV19,TRBD1
ASSIGQLGQPQH,12,TRBJ1-5,TRBV19,-
ASSRSTMNTEAF,12,TRBJ1-1,TRBV4-3,-
ASSSDSLYNEQF,12,TRBJ2-1,TRBV19,-
ASSFPIPGQGAANSPLH,17,TRBJ1-6,TRBV7-2,TRBD1